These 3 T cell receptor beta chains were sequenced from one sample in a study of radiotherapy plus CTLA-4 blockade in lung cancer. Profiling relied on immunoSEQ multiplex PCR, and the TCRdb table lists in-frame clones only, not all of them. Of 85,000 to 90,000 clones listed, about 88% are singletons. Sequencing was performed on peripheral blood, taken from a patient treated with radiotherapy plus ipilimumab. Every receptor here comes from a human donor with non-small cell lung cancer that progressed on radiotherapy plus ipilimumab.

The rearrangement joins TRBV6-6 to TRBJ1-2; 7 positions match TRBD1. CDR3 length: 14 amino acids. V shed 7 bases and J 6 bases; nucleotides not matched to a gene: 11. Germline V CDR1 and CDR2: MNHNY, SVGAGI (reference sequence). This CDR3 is CASTARQGSDGYTF. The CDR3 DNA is TGTGCCAGCACCGCTCGACAGGGTTCGGATGGCTACACCTTC.

CDR3 bases: TGTGCCAGCAGTGAAGCGCTAGGGACGGTGGGTTACGAGCAGTACTTC. Amino acids: CASSEALGTVGYEQYF. J is TRBJ2-5 and V is TRBV2, with D tentatively TRBD1 or TRBD2 (5 bases each). Near its end, the DNA agrees better with TRBJ2-7, so the J call may be wrong. The germline V gene has CDR1 SNHLY and CDR2 FYNNEI. This CDR3 spans 16 amino acids.

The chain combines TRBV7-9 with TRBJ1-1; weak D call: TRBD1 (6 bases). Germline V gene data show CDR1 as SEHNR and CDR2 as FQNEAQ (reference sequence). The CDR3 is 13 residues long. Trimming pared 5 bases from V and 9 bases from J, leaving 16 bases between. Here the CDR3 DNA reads TGTGCCAGCAGCCCCCAACAGGGATCGAAAGCTTTCTTT. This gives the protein CASSPQQGSKAFF. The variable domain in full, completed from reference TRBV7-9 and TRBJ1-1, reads DTGVSQNPRHKITKRGQNVTFRCDPISEHNRLYWYRQTLGQGPEFLTYFQNEAQLEKSRLLSDRFSAERPKGSFSTLEIQRTEQGDSAMYLCASSPQQGSKAFFGQGTRLTVV.